The sequence of this T cell receptor (beta chain) was determined in a study of glioma-infiltrating T cells. Trimming removed 5 bases from V and 5 bases from J, with 21 bases in between. The germline V gene has CDR1 MNHNS and CDR2 SASEGT. This CDR3 has 16 amino acids. Amplification of TCR alpha and beta CDR3 regions from RNA used iRepertoire nested multiplex PCR. TCRdb analysed the multiplex PCR reads with MiXCR anew, one entry per CDR3 protein. This table holds about 180,000 distinct CDR3 sequences, around 42% found once. This clonotype was observed many times. The chain uses TRBV6-1 and TRBJ1-1, with D unclear. The sequencing sample was made of glioma tissue, nonneoplastic brain tissue, or PBMCs (not recorded which). The clonotype comes from a human donor with low-grade glioma or glioblastoma, undergoing nonglioma brain surgery, or in good health (not recorded which). The CDR3 DNA sequence: TGTGCCAGCAGTCGACCCATAGACCCGGGCAGGACTGAAGCTTTCTTT. This codes for CASSRPIDPGRTEAFF.